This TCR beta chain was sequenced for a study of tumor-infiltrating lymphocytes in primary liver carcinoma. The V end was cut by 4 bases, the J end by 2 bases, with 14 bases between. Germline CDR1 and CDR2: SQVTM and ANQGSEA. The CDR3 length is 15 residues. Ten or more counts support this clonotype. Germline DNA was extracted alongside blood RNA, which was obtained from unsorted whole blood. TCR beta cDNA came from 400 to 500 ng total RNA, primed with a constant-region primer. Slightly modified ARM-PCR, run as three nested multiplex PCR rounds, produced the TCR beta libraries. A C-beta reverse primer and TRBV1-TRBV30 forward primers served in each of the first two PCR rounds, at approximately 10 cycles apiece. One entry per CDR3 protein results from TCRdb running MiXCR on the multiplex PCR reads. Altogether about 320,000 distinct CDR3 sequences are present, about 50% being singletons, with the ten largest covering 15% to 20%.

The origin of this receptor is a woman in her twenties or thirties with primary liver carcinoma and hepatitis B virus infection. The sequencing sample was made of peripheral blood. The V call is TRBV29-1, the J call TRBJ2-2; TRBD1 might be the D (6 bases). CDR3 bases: TGCAGCGTTGCCGGCAGGGGAGTAAACACCGGGGAGCTGTTTTTT. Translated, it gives CSVAGRGVNTGELFF.